This T cell receptor (beta chain) appears in the sequencing data of a study of breast tumors, draining lymph nodes, adjacent tissues. Notes on the study in general: Findings are consistent with lymph node origin and intratumoral expansion of most tumor T cells.

Germline V CDR1 and CDR2: MNHEY, SVGEGT. The CDR3 sequence is 13 residues long. J lost 9 bases, V lost 6 bases, and 10 bases had no gene match. Breast cancer patients provided tissue from their axillary draining lymph nodes. Remarks on this clonotype: Antigen unknown.

TCRdb reprocessed the multiplex PCR reads with MiXCR, giving one entry per CDR3 protein. The sample consists of around 230,000 distinct CDR3 sequences, roughly 30% of them appearing once. This chain links TRBV6-2 or TRBV6-3 with TRBJ2-5, with 7 bases lining up with TRBD2. The origin of this receptor is a female donor with breast cancer. Some clones in this sample may be carry-over from other donors' samples. The sequencing input was axillary lymph node tissue. The CDR3 DNA reads TGTGCCAGCAGGAGGGCGGGAGACCAGCCCCAGTACTTC. Residues: CASRRAGDQPQYF.